This T cell receptor (beta chain) originates from a study of PD-L1 blockade in urothelial cancer. Study at large: Before enrollment, 0 to 3 chemotherapy regimens had been given to patients. General study findings and limits: Blood clones associated with the tumor expanded more at 3 weeks in durable-benefit patients.

This CDR3 contains 13 residues. Germline-derived CDR1 and CDR2 are SGHVS and FNYEAQ. V was trimmed by 1 base and J by 8 bases, leaving 9 bases between them. Stated time point: pretreatment peripheral blood. Only a few counts were recorded for this clone. Its target is not known. Profiled with immunoSEQ multiplex PCR; TCRdb holds only in-frame clones, not every one. Counted here are 45,000 to 55,000 clones, approximately 79% occurring once; the ten biggest clones make up more than 9%. This clonotype was sampled from a man in his 70s with urothelial cancer. The sample was PBMCs, taken around atezolizumab (anti-PD-L1) treatment. The rearrangement links TRBV7-6 to TRBJ2-1; tentative D call: TRBD2 (5 bases). The CDR3 is CASSLVWGDEQFF. The CDR3 coding sequence is TGTGCCAGCAGCTTAGTTTGGGGAGATGAGCAGTTCTTC.